This entry concerns a single T cell receptor (beta chain). The antigen is not known. Second doses at about 4 or about 12 weeks were pooled. The data were taken from a study of T cell responses to AZD1222 COVID-19 vaccine. Whole-study findings and limits: Spike-spanning, vaccine-associated CD4 TCRs were dominant at 160-218 and 743-854. Most donors were white British and more were female, and clonal diversity was possibly underestimated.

The CDR3 has 15 residues. Trimming took 4 bases from V and 5 from J; bases not matched to a gene: 9. The germline gives CDR1 SGHRS, CDR2 YFSETQ. Only in-frame clones appear in the TCRdb table, and some are missing; sequencing was by immunoSEQ multiplex PCR. Of 90,000 to 120,000 clones listed, about 85% are singletons. The chain employs TRBV5-1 and TRBJ1-1, with 9 bases matching TRBD1. The clonotype was recovered from an adult who received the AZD1222 COVID-19 vaccine. Sequencing used peripheral blood, obtained 28 days after the second AZD1222 dose. CDR3 sequence reads: CASSNQGTGSTEAFF. CDR3 sequence (DNA): TGCGCCAGCAGCAACCAAGGGACAGGGAGTACTGAAGCTTTCTTT.